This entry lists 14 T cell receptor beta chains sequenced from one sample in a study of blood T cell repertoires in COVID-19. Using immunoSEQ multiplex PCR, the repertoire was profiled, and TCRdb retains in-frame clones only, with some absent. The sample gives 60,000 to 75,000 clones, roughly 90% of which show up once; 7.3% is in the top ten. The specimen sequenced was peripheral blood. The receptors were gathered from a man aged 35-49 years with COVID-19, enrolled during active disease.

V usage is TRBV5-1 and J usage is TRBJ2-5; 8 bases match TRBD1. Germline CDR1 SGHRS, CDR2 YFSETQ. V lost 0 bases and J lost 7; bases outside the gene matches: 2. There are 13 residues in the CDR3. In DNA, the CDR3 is TGCGCCAGCAGCTTGGTGACAGGGGTGACCCAGTACTTC. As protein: CASSLVTGVTQYF.

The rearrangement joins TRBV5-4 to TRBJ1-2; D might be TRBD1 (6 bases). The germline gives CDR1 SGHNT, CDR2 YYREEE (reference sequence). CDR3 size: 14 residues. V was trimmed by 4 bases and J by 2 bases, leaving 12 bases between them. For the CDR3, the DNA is TGTGCCAGCAGCCCGGACAGCACAAACTATGGCTACACCTTC. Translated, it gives CASSPDSTNYGYTF.

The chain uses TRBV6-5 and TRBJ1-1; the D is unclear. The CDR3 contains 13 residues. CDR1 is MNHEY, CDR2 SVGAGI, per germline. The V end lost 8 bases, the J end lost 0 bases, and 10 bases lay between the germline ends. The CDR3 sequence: CASAALLNTEAFF. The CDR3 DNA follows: TGTGCCAGCGCGGCCCTATTGAACACTGAAGCTTTCTTT.

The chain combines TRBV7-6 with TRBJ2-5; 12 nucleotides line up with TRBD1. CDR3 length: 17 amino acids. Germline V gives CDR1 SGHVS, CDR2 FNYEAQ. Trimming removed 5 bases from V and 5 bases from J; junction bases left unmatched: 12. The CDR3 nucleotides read TGTGCCAGCAGCCCCCCCCGGGGACAGGGGGCTTGGGAGACCCAGTACTTC. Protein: CASSPPRGQGAWETQYF.

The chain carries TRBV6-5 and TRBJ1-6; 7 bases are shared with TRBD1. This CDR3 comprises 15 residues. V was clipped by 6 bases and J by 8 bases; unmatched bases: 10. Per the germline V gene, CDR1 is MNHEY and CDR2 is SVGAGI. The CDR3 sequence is CASRKQGRIDSPLHF. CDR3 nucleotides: TGTGCCAGCAGGAAACAGGGGAGGATAGATTCACCCCTCCACTTT.

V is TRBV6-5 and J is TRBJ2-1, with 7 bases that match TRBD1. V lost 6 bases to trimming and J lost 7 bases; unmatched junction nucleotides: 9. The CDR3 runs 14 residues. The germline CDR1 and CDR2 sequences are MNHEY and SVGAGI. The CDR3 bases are TGTGCCAGCAGCCCCACAGCGGACAGGAATGAGCAGTTCTTC. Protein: CASSPTADRNEQFF.

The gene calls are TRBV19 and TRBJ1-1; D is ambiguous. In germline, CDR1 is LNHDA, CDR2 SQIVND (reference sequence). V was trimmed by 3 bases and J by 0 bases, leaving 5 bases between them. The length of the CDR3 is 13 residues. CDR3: CASSMLMNTEAFF. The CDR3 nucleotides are TGTGCCAGTAGTATGTTAATGAACACTGAAGCTTTCTTT.

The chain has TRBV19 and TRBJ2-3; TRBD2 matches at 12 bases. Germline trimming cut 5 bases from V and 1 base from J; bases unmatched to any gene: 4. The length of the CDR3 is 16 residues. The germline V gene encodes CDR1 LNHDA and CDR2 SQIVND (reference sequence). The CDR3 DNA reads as TGTGCCAGTAGTTCCCGACTAGCGGGGGGCACAGATACGCAGTATTTT. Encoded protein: CASSSRLAGGTDTQYF.

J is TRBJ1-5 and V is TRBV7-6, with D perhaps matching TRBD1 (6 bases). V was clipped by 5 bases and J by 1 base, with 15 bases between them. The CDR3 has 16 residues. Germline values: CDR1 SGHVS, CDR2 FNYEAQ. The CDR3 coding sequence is TGTGCCAGCAGCCAACCACAGGGCGAGAGCAATCAGCCCCAGCATTTT. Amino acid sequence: CASSQPQGESNQPQHF. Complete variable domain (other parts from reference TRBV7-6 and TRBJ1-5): GAGVSQSPRYKVTKRGQDVALRCDPISGHVSLYWYRQALGQGPEFLTYFNYEAQQDKSGLPNDRFSAERPEGSISTLTIQRTEQRDSAMYRCASSQPQGESNQPQHFGDGTRLSIL.

The chain's CDR3 is CASSFAGEETQYF. The CDR3, as DNA: TGTGCCAGCAGCTTCGCGGGGGAAGAGACCCAGTACTTC. This rearrangement joins TRBV7-3 to TRBJ2-5, with 7 positions matching TRBD2. The V and J ends lost 3 bases and 3 bases, in that order; junction bases with no gene match: 1. CDR1 SGHTA and CDR2 FQGTGA come from the germline V gene. This CDR3 is built from 13 residues.

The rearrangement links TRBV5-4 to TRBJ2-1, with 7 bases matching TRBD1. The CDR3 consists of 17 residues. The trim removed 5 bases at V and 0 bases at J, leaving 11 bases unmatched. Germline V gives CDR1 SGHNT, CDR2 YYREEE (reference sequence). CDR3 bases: TGTGCCAGCAGAACCGGGACAGATATTACCTCCTACAATGAGCAGTTCTTC. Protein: CASRTGTDITSYNEQFF.

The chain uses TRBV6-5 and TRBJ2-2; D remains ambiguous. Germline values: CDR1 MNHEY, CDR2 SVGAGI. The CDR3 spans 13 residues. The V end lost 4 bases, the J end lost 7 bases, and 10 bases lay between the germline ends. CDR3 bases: TGTGCCAGCAGTTCACTCGGAGTCGGGGAGCTGTTTTTT. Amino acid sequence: CASSSLGVGELFF.

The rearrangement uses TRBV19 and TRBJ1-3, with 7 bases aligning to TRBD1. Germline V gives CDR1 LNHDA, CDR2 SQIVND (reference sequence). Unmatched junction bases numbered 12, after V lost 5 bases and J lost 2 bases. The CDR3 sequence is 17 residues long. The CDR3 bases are TGTGCCAGTAGTCTCCCTCTTAATGACAGGGCTGGAAACACCATATATTTT. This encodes CASSLPLNDRAGNTIYF.

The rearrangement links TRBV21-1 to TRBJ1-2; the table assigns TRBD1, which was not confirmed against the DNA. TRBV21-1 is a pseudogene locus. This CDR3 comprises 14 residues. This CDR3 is CASSGGRETDGYTF. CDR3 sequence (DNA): TGTGCCAGCAGCGGGGGCAGGGAAACGGATGGCTACACCTTC.